Presented here are 12 T cell receptor beta chains from one specimen sequenced in a study of beta chain features in type 1 diabetes. As every portion of the isolated RNA was reverse transcribed, the sequencing read expressed TCRB transcripts. Here immunoSEQ multiplex PCR was the method, and the copy in TCRdb shows in-frame clones only, minus some. The sample records about 320,000 clones, 14% being singletons. Sequencing was performed on central memory CD4+ T cells from blood. The receptors derive from a man aged 25-40 years in good health.

This chain links TRBV30 with TRBJ1-1, with TRBD1 matching 7 bases. This CDR3 has 13 residues. V dropped 6 bases and J dropped 1; count of bases not matched to a gene: 5. Germline V lookup: CDR1 GTSNPN, CDR2 SVGIG (reference sequence). The CDR3 nucleotides read TGTGCCTGCAAGACAGGGAGGAACACTGAAGCTTTCTTT. It codes for CACKTGRNTEAFF.

The rearrangement uses TRBV19 and TRBJ2-7; 9 bases match TRBD2. Germline-derived CDR1 and CDR2 are LNHDA and SQIVND (reference sequence). The CDR3 is 14 amino acids. V trimming: 6 bases; J trimming: 1 base; junction bases outside the gene matches: 4. CDR3 nucleotides: TGTGCCAGTAGCCGGACTAGCGTTTCCTACGAGCAGTACTTC. This sequence encodes CASSRTSVSYEQYF.

The chain recombines TRBV21-1 with TRBJ2-7. TRBV21-1 is described as a pseudogene. CDR3 length equals 13 residues. The CDR3 protein is CASRVDASYEQYV. In DNA form, the CDR3 reads TGTGCCAGCCGTGTGGACGCGTCCTACGAGCAGTACGTC.

Only a few counts were recorded for this clone. V gene TRBV6-1 combines with J gene TRBJ2-1, with 8 bases identical to TRBD1. The V segment lost 7 bases and the J segment 3 bases; nucleotides outside the gene matches: 5. This CDR3 has 14 residues. The V gene's germline CDR1 is MNHNS and CDR2 SASEGT. This CDR3 reads CASKDRAGYNEQFF. DNA for the CDR3: TGTGCCAGCAAGGACAGGGCGGGCTACAATGAGCAGTTCTTC.

This sequence joins TRBV11-3 and TRBJ2-3, with 9 bases aligning to TRBD2. Trimming took 1 base from V and 9 from J; bases not matched to a gene: 11. The CDR3 is 16 residues long. Germline loops: CDR1 SGHNT, CDR2 YENEEA. The CDR3 sequence is CASSLAASGATETQYF. The CDR3 region has the DNA TGTGCCAGCAGCTTAGCGGCTAGCGGGGCCACTGAGACGCAGTATTTT.

There are many counts of this clone. The chain combines TRBV10-3 with TRBJ2-7, with 7 bases aligning to TRBD2. CDR1 and CDR2 (germline): ENHRY, SYGVKD. With 6 bases clipped from V and 6 bases from J, the junction kept 11 bases outside the gene matches. CDR3 length equals 14 residues. The CDR3 is CAIRGLAWEGEQYF. The CDR3 DNA follows: TGTGCCATCAGGGGCCTCGCCTGGGAGGGCGAGCAGTACTTC.

This clone was picked up a small number of times. The chain links TRBV6-1 to TRBJ1-5; weak D call: TRBD1 (5 bases). There are 12 residues in the CDR3. Germline lookup yields CDR1 MNHNS and CDR2 SASEGT. Trimming removed 8 bases at V and 5 bases at J, with 10 bases between. CDR3 region: CASHQGDQPQHF. CDR3 sequence (DNA): TGTGCCAGCCACCAGGGAGATCAGCCCCAGCATTTT.

V is TRBV6-1 and J is TRBJ2-7; 10 nucleotides match TRBD1. The CDR3 is 15 amino acids. With V trimmed by 6 bases and J by 0 bases, 5 bases remained unmatched. CDR1 MNHNS and CDR2 SASEGT come from the germline V gene. CDR3 sequence reads: CASSPRDRGSYEQYF. The CDR3 region has the DNA TGTGCCAGCAGCCCTCGGGACAGGGGCTCCTACGAGCAGTACTTC.

This clone was seen a handful of times. The chain links TRBV7-9 to TRBJ1-3; possibly TRBD1 for D (6 bases). The V and J ends lost 8 bases and 4 bases respectively, with 15 bases between them. The germline V gene encodes CDR1 SEHNR and CDR2 FQNEAQ (reference sequence). The CDR3 is made up of 14 amino acids. As DNA, the CDR3 is TGTGCCAGCGACACCCGGGGGCGAGGAAACACCATATATTTT. Its protein is CASDTRGRGNTIYF.

The chain combines TRBV7-2 with TRBJ2-5; 15 positions match TRBD2. Per the germline V gene, CDR1 is SGHTA and CDR2 is FQGNSA. V was pared by 5 bases and J by 4 bases, with 5 bases of the junction left unmatched. CDR3 length: 16 amino acids. The CDR3, as DNA: TGTGCCAGCAGCCGTGCGGGACTAGCGGGAGGAGAGACCCAGTACTTC. The encoded protein is CASSRAGLAGGETQYF.

There are a few counts of this clone. The V gene is TRBV12-5, the J gene TRBJ2-1; D unresolved. This CDR3 comprises 13 residues. V lost 1 base and J lost 7, with 8 bases in between. Germline V gene sequence: CDR1 LGHNT, CDR2 FRNRAP. CDR3 DNA sequence: TGTGCTAGTGGTTTGGACTCCGGGAATGAGCAGTTCTTC. This codes for CASGLDSGNEQFF.

Many counts were recorded for this clone. The CDR3 loop reads CASSPGQGKPQHF. CDR3 DNA: TGTGCCAGCAGCCCGGGACAGGGAAAGCCCCAGCATTTT. This sequence joins TRBV6-1 and TRBJ1-5; 9 positions agree with TRBD1. Unmatched junction bases numbered 5, after V lost 6 bases and J lost 8 bases. The CDR3 totals 13 residues. Germline V gene sequence: CDR1 MNHNS, CDR2 SASEGT.